This TCR beta chain was identified in a study of read filtering for tumor transcriptome and immune sequencing. Study summary: After DNase treatment, RNA was made into whole-transcriptome libraries. Study-level points and caveats: IR-seq and RNA-seq agreed better without single-read clonotypes. IR-seq captured clonotypes deeper and more reliably than RNA-seq.

The CDR3 has 15 residues. The V gene's germline CDR1 is SQVTM and CDR2 ANQGSEA. This clonotype was counted a few times. Its antigen is unidentified. This library used roughly 400 ng RNA and molecular barcoded adaptors spanning alpha/delta and beta/gamma chains. TCRdb ran MiXCR on the reads and lists one entry per CDR3 protein. Of about 130,000 distinct CDR3 sequences listed, around 13% were seen once; the top ten hold roughly 7.6%. This chain links TRBV29-1 with TRBJ1-3; TRBD1 is a possible D gene (6 bases). The source of this sequence is a donor over 35 with multiple myeloma. Sequenced sample: a population of CD138-negative cells sorted from bone marrow. The CDR3 DNA follows: TGCAGTGCGGTGGGGGGGCCCCTCTCTGGAAACACCATATATTTT. This sequence encodes CSAVGGPLSGNTIYF.